These 21 T cell receptor beta chains were all obtained from the same sample, sequenced in a study of graft-versus-host responses after intestinal transplantation. This table comes from immunoSEQ multiplex PCR, and its TCRdb copy is limited to in-frame clones, with some not included. The data show tens of thousands of clones, around 94% seen once. Sequencing used PBMCs, obtained 16 days after intestinal transplant. The receptors come from a human patient who received an intestinal transplant, so some T cells may come from the graft donor.

This chain connects TRBV25-1 to TRBJ1-5; D ambiguous. This CDR3 contains 12 residues. V dropped 4 bases and J dropped 0 bases, with 1 base sitting between them. CDR1 and CDR2 from the germline V gene are MGHDK and SYGVNS. The CDR3 sequence: CASSGSNQPQHF. The CDR3 DNA follows: TGTGCCAGCAGTGGTAGCAATCAGCCCCAGCATTTT.

This sequence joins TRBV4-1 and TRBJ1-3, with D maybe TRBD1 (5 bases). Germline CDR1 reads MGHRA; CDR2 reads YSYEKL. V was shortened by 0 bases and J by 4 bases, with 10 bases between the two germline ends. The CDR3 contains 15 residues. For the CDR3, the DNA is TGCGCCAGCAGCCAAGAAGGGGCGGGGGGAAACACCATATATTTT. Protein product: CASSQEGAGGNTIYF.

The rearrangement joins TRBV7-7 to TRBJ2-2, with D possibly TRBD2 on 5 matching bases. V lost 1 base and J lost 1, with 10 bases in between. From germline, CDR1 is SSHAT and CDR2 FNYEAQ (reference sequence). CDR3 size: 16 residues. The CDR3 DNA reads as TGTGCCAGCAGCTTAGGAAGAGGGCGGAACACCGGGGAGCTGTTTTTT. This encodes CASSLGRGRNTGELFF.

This clone was seen a single time. V gene TRBV6-5 combines with J gene TRBJ1-2; possible D gene TRBD1, 5 bases. CDR1 and CDR2 (germline): MNHEY, SVGAGI. The CDR3 is made up of 14 amino acids. V lost 0 bases and J lost 4, with 9 bases in between. This CDR3 is CASSYSIGGYGYTF. CDR3 DNA sequence: TGTGCCAGCAGTTACTCGATCGGGGGCTATGGCTACACCTTC.

This clone was found a few times. The chain joins TRBV9 to TRBJ1-1, with D unclear. The ends were cut back, 0 bases at V and 0 bases at J, with 6 bases in the middle. CDR1 SGDLS and CDR2 YYNGEE come from the germline V gene. The CDR3 is 14 residues long. CDR3 sequence: CASSVGTMNTEAFF. CDR3 sequence (DNA): TGTGCCAGCAGCGTAGGTACAATGAACACTGAAGCTTTCTTT. The variable domain in full, completed from reference TRBV9 and TRBJ1-1, reads DSGVTQTPKHLITATGQRVTLRCSPRSGDLSVYWYQQSLDQGLQFLIQYYNGEERAKGNILERFSAQQFPDLHSELNLSSLELGDSALYFCASSVGTMNTEAFFGQGTRLTVV.

This chain links TRBV7-9 with TRBJ2-5; D is uncertain. From germline, CDR1 is SEHNR and CDR2 FQNEAQ (reference sequence). The ends were cut back, 5 bases at V and 0 bases at J, with 13 bases in the middle. This CDR3 contains 15 residues. CDR3 bases: TGTGCCAGCAGCCCTAATGCGGCCGACCAAGAGACCCAGTACTTC. It yields the protein CASSPNAADQETQYF.

The rearrangement uses TRBV15 and TRBJ2-5, with 7 bases aligning to TRBD1. Germline V CDR1 and CDR2: LNHNV, YYDKDF (reference sequence). This CDR3 has 15 residues. The V and J ends lost 0 bases and 6 bases, in that order; junction bases with no gene match: 7. The CDR3: CATSRDRGLAKTQYF. The CDR3 coding sequence is TGTGCCACCAGCAGAGATAGGGGGCTAGCAAAGACCCAGTACTTC.

V is TRBV6-5 and J is TRBJ2-1, with D perhaps TRBD1 (6 bases). CDR3 length: 15 amino acids. V was shortened by 6 bases and J by 0 bases, with 12 bases between the two germline ends. Germline CDR1 and CDR2: MNHEY and SVGAGI. The CDR3 reads CASRPTGSSYNEQFF. CDR3 in DNA: TGTGCCAGCAGGCCAACAGGGAGCTCCTACAATGAGCAGTTCTTC.

The chain links TRBV4-1 to TRBJ2-1; D is unclear. V was trimmed by 0 bases and J by 3 bases, leaving 12 bases between them. This CDR3 contains 16 residues. From germline, CDR1 is MGHRA and CDR2 YSYEKL. CDR3 DNA: TGCGCCAGCAGCCAAGATCCAGGCTGGGTCTACAATGAGCAGTTCTTC. It translates to CASSQDPGWVYNEQFF.

With regard to this clone: The identical CDR3 is also encoded by other nucleotide sequences in the sample. The rearrangement joins TRBV6-5 to TRBJ2-3, with D unresolved. The CDR3 is made up of 13 amino acids. Germline CDR1 reads MNHEY; CDR2 reads SVGAGI. Trimming stripped 2 bases from V and 1 base from J, with 4 bases between. The CDR3 bases are TGTGCCAGCAGTTACGTTGGCACAGATACGCAGTATTTT. Translated: CASSYVGTDTQYF.

The V gene is TRBV13, the J gene TRBJ2-7, with a tentative D call TRBD1 (5 bases). V was cut by 0 bases and J by 2 bases, with 8 bases left in between. Looked up from germline, CDR1 is PRHDT and CDR2 is FYEKMQ (reference sequence). This CDR3 has 14 amino acids. In DNA, the CDR3 is TGTGCCAGCAGCTTAGGACTACAGGCCTACGAGCAGTACTTC. Its translation is CASSLGLQAYEQYF.

The CDR3 DNA follows: TGTGCCAGCAGCCCATACCAGGGGCTATCCTACAATGAGCAGTTCTTC. This gives the protein CASSPYQGLSYNEQFF. This chain uses TRBV9 with TRBJ2-1, with D possibly being TRBD1 (6 bases). The V gene's germline CDR1 is SGDLS and CDR2 YYNGEE. V was shortened by 4 bases and J by 1 base, with 15 bases between the two germline ends. The CDR3 consists of 16 residues.

CDR3 sequence reads: CASSVGLAGGYEQYF. The CDR3 nucleotides read TGTGCCAGCAGTGTTGGACTAGCGGGAGGCTACGAGCAGTACTTC. The rearrangement uses TRBV6-5 and TRBJ2-7, with TRBD2 matching 14 bases. Germline V gene lookup returns CDR1 MNHEY and CDR2 SVGAGI. The CDR3 consists of 15 residues. Trimming at V came to 5 bases and at J to 3 bases, leaving 3 bases not matched to a gene.

The gene calls are TRBV28 and TRBJ1-5; no clear D. From germline, CDR1 is MDHEN and CDR2 SYDVKM. The CDR3 consists of 11 residues. V was pared by 5 bases and J by 5 bases, with 4 bases between. DNA for the CDR3: TGTGCCAGCAGTCAAGATCAGCCCCAGCATTTT. Its translation is CASSQDQPQHF.

The V call is TRBV20-1, the J call TRBJ2-1; D unclear. The V gene lost 6 bases and the J gene lost 3 bases, with 6 bases spanning the gap. Germline assignment: CDR1 DFQATT and CDR2 SNEGSKA (reference sequence). This CDR3 region has 11 residues. CDR3 DNA: TGCAGTGCCTTAGACTACAATGAGCAGTTCTTC. This encodes CSALDYNEQFF.

This rearrangement joins TRBV19 to TRBJ1-1; TRBD1 matches 8 bases. CDR1 is LNHDA, CDR2 SQIVND, per germline (reference sequence). The ends lost 3 bases at V and 1 base at J; junction bases unmatched: 4. The CDR3 spans 15 residues. The CDR3 region is CASSIVRGQNTEAFF. The CDR3 region has the DNA TGTGCCAGTAGTATTGTCAGGGGGCAGAACACTGAAGCTTTCTTT.

CDR3 in DNA: TGTGCCAGCAGCGTAGACGGCCAGGAGACCCAGTACTTC. It is translated as CASSVDGQETQYF. The chain couples TRBV9 to TRBJ2-5; D is uncertain. Trimming took 0 bases from V and 5 from J, leaving 8 bases between them. Per germline, CDR1 SGDLS and CDR2 YYNGEE. The CDR3 totals 13 residues.

This chain links TRBV29-1 with TRBJ2-7; no reliable D call. The J call may be in error: the DNA end matches TRBJ2-5 better. CDR3 length: 14 amino acids. Germline values: CDR1 SQVTM, CDR2 ANQGSEA. This chain's CDR3 is CSVPLRRFEETQYF. For the CDR3, the DNA is TGCAGCGTTCCTCTGCGCAGGTTTGAGGAGACCCAGTACTTC.

V usage is TRBV9 and J usage is TRBJ2-5; TRBD2 matches 13 bases. With the DNA end fitting TRBJ2-7 better, the J assignment may be wrong. The CDR3 has 18 amino acids. Germline lookup yields CDR1 SGDLS and CDR2 YYNGEE. The CDR3 reads CASSLRTSGSSCTYEQYF. CDR3 nucleotide sequence: TGTGCCAGCAGCTTACGGACTAGCGGGAGTTCTTGCACCTACGAGCAGTACTTC.

The rearrangement joins TRBV5-4 to TRBJ2-1; D tentatively reads TRBD1 or TRBD2 (5 bases each). There are 18 residues in the CDR3. Germline V gives CDR1 SGHNT, CDR2 YYREEE (reference sequence). V was clipped by 1 base and J by 4 bases, with 21 bases between them. CDR3 protein: CASSLFSRGLQLYNEQFF. The CDR3 nucleotides are TGTGCCAGCAGCTTGTTTTCTCGGGGCCTACAACTTTACAATGAGCAGTTCTTC.

This clone was seen a handful of times. V is TRBV5-1 and J is TRBJ2-2; D not resolved. CDR1 is SGHRS and CDR2 is YFSETQ in the germline V gene. With 7 bases removed from V and 1 base from J, the gap between germline ends came to 14 bases. The CDR3 sequence is 15 residues long. The CDR3 DNA reads TGCGCCAGCCAGAGCCAGGAAAAGAACACCGGGGAGCTGTTTTTT. It codes for CASQSQEKNTGELFF. Full variable domain (remainder filled in from reference TRBV5-1 and TRBJ2-2): KAGVTQTPRYLIKTRGQQVTLSCSPISGHRSVSWYQQTPGQGLQFLFEYFSETQRNKGNFPGRFSGRQFSNSRSEMNVSTLELGDSALYLCASQSQEKNTGELFFGEGSRLTVL.